This TCR beta chain derives from a study of blood T cell repertoires in COVID-19. Germline V CDR1 and CDR2: LNHDA, SQIVND (reference sequence). V trimming: 3 bases; J trimming: 5 bases; junction bases outside the gene matches: 10. This CDR3 is 17 amino acids long. Data came from immunoSEQ multiplex PCR; TCRdb stores just in-frame clones and leaves some out. Among some 290,000 clones listed, roughly 87% were seen once. The receptor comes from a woman aged 45 to 65 who had recovered from COVID-19. This chain links TRBV19 with TRBJ1-1; 12 bases align to TRBD1. Sequencing input: peripheral blood. CDR3 nucleotide sequence: TGTGCCAGTAGTATGGGCCGGGACAGGGGGCTATGGACTGAAGCTTTCTTT. Translation: CASSMGRDRGLWTEAFF.